This T cell receptor (beta chain) was profiled in a study of breast tumors, draining lymph nodes, adjacent tissues. The lymph nodes were axillary draining lymph nodes from breast cancer patients. TCRdb reprocessed the multiplex PCR reads via MiXCR and lists one record per CDR3 protein. The table has around 150,000 distinct CDR3 sequences, approximately 30% seen once. The CDR3 extends over 16 amino acids. V lost 1 base, J lost 2 bases, and 5 bases stayed unmatched. Germline V gene data show CDR1 as LGHNA and CDR2 as YNFKEQ. Sequenced material: axillary lymph node tissue. The sequence came from a female donor with breast cancer. Some clones in this sample may be carry-over from other donors' samples. The chain joins TRBV4-2 to TRBJ2-1; 7 nucleotides align to TRBD2. Here the CDR3 reads CASSQGRSGTYNEQFF. The CDR3 DNA is TGTGCCAGCAGCCAAGGAAGGAGCGGGACCTACAATGAGCAGTTCTTC.